The 14 T cell receptor beta chains presented below share a single source sample, sequenced in a study of blood T cell repertoires in COVID-19 (dated by TCRdb to about 2020). Library preparation was by the immunoSEQ multiplex PCR assay. TCRdb took this table from immuneACCESS and kept in-frame rearrangements with V and J called. Such tables lack part of the clones; where checked against another copy, unresolved V genes explain under half of the gap, and the rest is unexplained. The sample table lists over 200,000 clones, more than 80% of them with a count of one. The ten largest clones capture over 0.95% of the sample. Sequences were obtained from PBMCs or T cells enriched from blood (not recorded which). These receptor sequences come from a man younger than 45 who had recovered from COVID-19.

The chain couples TRBV6-2 or TRBV6-3 to TRBJ2-5; 10 positions agree with TRBD2. The ends lost 4 bases at V and 5 bases at J; junction bases unmatched: 13. Germline V CDR1 and CDR2: MNHEY, SVGEGT. The CDR3 covers 17 residues. CDR3 loop: CASSSPLAGAWRETQYF. As DNA, the CDR3 is TGTGCCAGCAGTTCCCCTCTAGCGGGAGCTTGGAGGGAGACCCAGTACTTC.

The chain employs TRBV9 and TRBJ2-5; 8 nucleotides line up with TRBD1. The V segment lost 4 bases and the J segment 0 bases; nucleotides outside the gene matches: 14. The CDR3 length is 18 residues. The V gene's germline CDR1 is SGDLS and CDR2 YYNGEE. The CDR3 region has the DNA TGTGCCAGCAGCCCCCGCCCCCGGGACAGGTCGTACCAAGAGACCCAGTACTTC. This sequence encodes CASSPRPRDRSYQETQYF.

In this sample, this clone turned up a few times. The chain uses TRBV19 and TRBJ2-1; TRBD2 matches at 14 bases. V trimming: 6 bases; J trimming: 7 bases; junction bases outside the gene matches: 2. This CDR3 has 14 residues. Per the germline V gene, CDR1 is LNHDA and CDR2 is SQIVND (reference sequence). The CDR3 sequence: CASRGLAGENEQFF. For the CDR3, the DNA is TGTGCCAGTAGGGGACTAGCGGGAGAGAATGAGCAGTTCTTC.

The gene calls are TRBV9 and TRBJ2-7; D remains ambiguous. Per the germline V gene, CDR1 is SGDLS and CDR2 is YYNGEE. The V and J ends lost 2 bases and 1 base respectively, with 13 bases between them. The CDR3 runs to 15 residues. CDR3 residues: CASSVGDVASYEQYF. The CDR3 DNA is TGTGCCAGCAGCGTTGGAGATGTGGCATCCTACGAGCAGTACTTC.

The J gene is TRBJ2-5, the V gene TRBV14; TRBD2 aligns across 13 bases. Trimming removed 5 bases from V and 5 bases from J; junction bases left unmatched: 11. There are 17 residues in the CDR3. The germline CDR1 and CDR2 sequences are SGHDN and FVKESK. The CDR3 reads CASSEGLAGDRRETQYF. The CDR3 DNA follows: TGTGCCAGCAGCGAAGGACTAGCGGGGGACCGCAGGGAGACCCAGTACTTC.

The chain links TRBV4-1 to TRBJ2-3; the D is unclear. Germline CDR1 is MGHRA and CDR2 is YSYEKL. The V end was cut by 5 bases, the J end by 6 bases, with 6 bases between. The CDR3 has 11 residues. Written as DNA, the CDR3 is TGCGCCAGCAGCTTCATGGATACGCAGTATTTT. Protein: CASSFMDTQYF.

This chain links TRBV5-5 with TRBJ1-1; D is unclear. V shed 1 base and J shed 0 bases, with 13 bases lying between them. The CDR3 sequence is 16 residues long. Looked up from germline, CDR1 is SGHKS and CDR2 is YYEKEE (reference sequence). The CDR3 loop reads CASSLIPPVVNTEAFF. The CDR3, as DNA: TGTGCCAGCAGCTTGATTCCCCCAGTGGTGAACACTGAAGCTTTCTTT.

There are a few counts of this clone. The gene calls are TRBV30 and TRBJ1-2, with 8 positions matching TRBD1. From germline, CDR1 is GTSNPN and CDR2 SVGIG (reference sequence). The V gene end was trimmed by 5 bases and the J gene end by 2 bases; junction bases not matched to a gene: 1. CDR3 length: 12 amino acids. CDR3 loop: CAWGQGNYGYTF. CDR3 nucleotides: TGTGCCTGGGGACAGGGCAACTATGGCTACACCTTC.

The V call is TRBV7-9, the J call TRBJ2-7; TRBD1 aligns across 12 bases. CDR3 length: 15 amino acids. CDR1 and CDR2 (germline): SEHNR, FQNEAQ (reference sequence). Losses at the gene ends were 5 bases for V and 0 bases for J; bases not matched to a gene: 2. The CDR3 nucleotides read TGTGCCAGCAGCGAGGGACAGGGGGCCTCCTACGAGCAGTACTTC. It translates to CASSEGQGASYEQYF.

This clone was picked up one time. CDR3 sequence: CASSIAATGVYEQYF. The CDR3 DNA reads as TGTGCCAGTAGTATAGCCGCGACAGGGGTCTACGAGCAGTACTTC. The chain recombines TRBV19 with TRBJ2-7; 8 nucleotides agree with TRBD1. CDR3 length: 15 residues. Germline CDR1 is LNHDA and CDR2 is SQIVND (reference sequence). Trimming at V came to 1 base and at J to 3 bases, leaving 5 bases not matched to a gene.

This clone was picked up one time. CDR3 sequence reads: CASRKRGLDNSPLHF. The CDR3 DNA follows: TGTGCCAGCAGGAAAAGGGGATTGGATAATTCACCCCTCCACTTT. This chain links TRBV2 with TRBJ1-6; TRBD1 is a possible D gene (5 bases). The CDR3 has 15 amino acids. CDR1 is SNHLY and CDR2 is FYNNEI in the germline V gene. Trimming took 6 bases from V and 5 from J, leaving 14 bases between them.

This chain links TRBV19 with TRBJ2-7, with TRBD2 identical over 10 bases. V was pared by 6 bases and J by 5 bases, with 4 bases of the junction left unmatched. From germline, CDR1 is LNHDA and CDR2 SQIVND (reference sequence). The CDR3 covers 13 residues. This chain's CDR3 is CASRAGGIHEQYF. The CDR3 region has the DNA TGTGCCAGTAGAGCGGGAGGGATCCACGAGCAGTACTTC.

V gene TRBV5-1 combines with J gene TRBJ1-4; D call uncertain. With 4 bases removed from V and 6 bases from J, the gap between germline ends came to 10 bases. Germline V gene sequence: CDR1 SGHRS, CDR2 YFSETQ. CDR3 length equals 13 residues. The CDR3 loop is CASSRPGDEKLFF. The CDR3 bases are TGCGCCAGCAGCCGCCCGGGAGATGAAAAACTGTTTTTT.

The chain uses TRBV9 and TRBJ2-7, with D tentatively TRBD2 (5 bases). Trimming removed 0 bases from V and 2 bases from J, with 12 bases in between. The CDR3 sequence is 15 residues long. Germline CDR1 reads SGDLS; CDR2 reads YYNGEE. CDR3 amino acids: CASSVGSGLAYEQYF. The DNA for the CDR3 is TGTGCCAGCAGCGTAGGATCAGGACTTGCCTACGAGCAGTACTTC.